This T cell receptor beta chain appears in the sequencing data of a study of blood T cell repertoires in COVID-19. Measured with immunoSEQ multiplex PCR; TCRdb has only the in-frame clones, and not every one. The sample has a few hundred thousand clones; 88% are singletons. CDR1 LNHDA and CDR2 SQIVND come from the germline V gene (reference sequence). V shed 3 bases and J 4 bases; nucleotides not matched to a gene: 9. The CDR3 has 16 amino acids. Each participant's cohort was designated according to participant-reported clinical history. The rearrangement joins TRBV19 to TRBJ1-3; 7 bases line up with TRBD1. The receptor comes from a woman in her fifties or sixties in a cohort exposed to, infected with or recovered from COVID-19 (not recorded which). The sample consisted of PBMCs or T cells enriched from blood (not recorded which). DNA for the CDR3: TGTGCCAGTAGTATCGACTACAGGGGTTCCGGAAACACCATATATTTT. Translating gives CASSIDYRGSGNTIYF.